This TCR beta chain appears in the sequencing data of a study of blood T cells in healthy people across ages. This clonotype was observed a few times. Its antigen is as yet unknown. The CDR3 runs 11 residues. Germline CDR1 is SGHTA and CDR2 is FQGNSA. The V gene lost 4 bases and the J gene lost 14 bases, with 13 bases spanning the gap. The authors ran a second PCR of about 6 to 12 cycles using a sample-barcoded 5' primer and a J-beta primer mix. TCRdb redid the calling of the 5' RACE reads with MiXCR, one entry per CDR3 protein. The table lists hundreds of thousands of distinct CDR3 sequences, about 48% of them singletons. Study-level results: Unsorted PBMC input precluded a conclusive naive versus antigen-experienced comparison.

V usage is TRBV7-2 and J usage is TRBJ2-3, with D uncertain. The sample was blood. This clonotype was sampled from an elderly man in good health. The CDR3 protein is CASSSAWYAYF. Written as DNA, the CDR3 is TGTGCCAGCAGCTCTGCATGGTACGCGTATTTT.